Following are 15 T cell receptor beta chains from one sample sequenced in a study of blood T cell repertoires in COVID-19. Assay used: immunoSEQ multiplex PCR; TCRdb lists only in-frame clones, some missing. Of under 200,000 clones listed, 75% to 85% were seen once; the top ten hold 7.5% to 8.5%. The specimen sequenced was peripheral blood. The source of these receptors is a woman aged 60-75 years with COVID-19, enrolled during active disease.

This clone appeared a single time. The CDR3 sequence: CSAELGNEQFF. CDR3 coding DNA: TGCAGTGCGGAACTAGGAAATGAGCAGTTCTTC. V usage is TRBV20-1 and J usage is TRBJ2-1, with D possibly matching TRBD2 (5 bases). V was shortened by 6 bases and J by 7 bases, with 10 bases between the two germline ends. There are 11 residues in the CDR3. CDR1 and CDR2 from the germline V gene are DFQATT and SNEGSKA (reference sequence).

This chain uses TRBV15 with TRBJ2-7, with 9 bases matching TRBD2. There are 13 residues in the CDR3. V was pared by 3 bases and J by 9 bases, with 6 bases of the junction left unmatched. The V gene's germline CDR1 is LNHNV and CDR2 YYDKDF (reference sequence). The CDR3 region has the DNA TGTGCCACCAGCAGCCTGCGGGGGGGCGTGCAGTACGTC. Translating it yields CATSSLRGGVQYV.

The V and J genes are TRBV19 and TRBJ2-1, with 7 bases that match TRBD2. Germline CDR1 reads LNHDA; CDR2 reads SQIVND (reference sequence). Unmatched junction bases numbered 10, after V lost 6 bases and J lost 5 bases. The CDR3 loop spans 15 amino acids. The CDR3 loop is CASRPGVAGNNEQFF. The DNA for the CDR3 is TGTGCCAGTAGACCGGGTGTAGCGGGCAACAATGAGCAGTTCTTC.

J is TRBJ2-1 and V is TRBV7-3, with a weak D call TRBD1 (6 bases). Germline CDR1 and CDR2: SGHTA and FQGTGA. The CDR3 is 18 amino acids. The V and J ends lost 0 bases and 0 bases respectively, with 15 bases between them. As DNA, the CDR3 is TGTGCCAGCAGCTTAACCCAGGGGTCGGGGAGCTCCTACAATGAGCAGTTCTTC. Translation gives CASSLTQGSGSSYNEQFF.

This CDR3 reads CASSTPWTSGSLYNEQFF. The CDR3 nucleotides read TGCGCCAGCAGCACCCCCTGGACTAGCGGGTCCCTATACAATGAGCAGTTCTTC. This chain connects TRBV5-1 to TRBJ2-1, with 11 bases fitting TRBD2. CDR3 size: 18 residues. CDR1 and CDR2 (germline): SGHRS, YFSETQ. Losses at the gene ends were 4 bases for V and 4 bases for J; bases not matched to a gene: 13.

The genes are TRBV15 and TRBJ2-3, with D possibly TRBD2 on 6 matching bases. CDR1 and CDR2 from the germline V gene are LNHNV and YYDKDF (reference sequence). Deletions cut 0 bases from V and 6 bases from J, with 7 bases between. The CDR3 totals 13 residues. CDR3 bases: TGTGCCACCAGCAGAGATCGGGGGGATACGCAGTATTTT. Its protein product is CATSRDRGDTQYF.

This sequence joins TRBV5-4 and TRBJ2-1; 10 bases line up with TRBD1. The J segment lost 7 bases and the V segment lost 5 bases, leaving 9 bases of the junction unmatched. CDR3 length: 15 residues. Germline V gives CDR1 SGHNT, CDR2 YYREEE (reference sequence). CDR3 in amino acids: CASSSDRGRKNEQFF. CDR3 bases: TGTGCCAGCAGTTCCGACAGGGGGCGTAAGAATGAGCAGTTCTTC.

CDR3 bases: TGTGCCAGTACCCAGGCAGGGAGCAATCAGCCCCAGCATTTT. Protein sequence: CASTQAGSNQPQHF. The chain combines TRBV19 with TRBJ1-5; D may be TRBD1 (5 bases). V shed 7 bases and J shed 1 base, with 11 bases lying between them. Germline V gene sequence: CDR1 LNHDA, CDR2 SQIVND (reference sequence). CDR3 length equals 14 residues.

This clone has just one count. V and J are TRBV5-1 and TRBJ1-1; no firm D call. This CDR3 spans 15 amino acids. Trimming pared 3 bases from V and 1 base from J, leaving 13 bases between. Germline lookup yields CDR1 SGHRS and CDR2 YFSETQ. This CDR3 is CASSSGGAKNTEAFF. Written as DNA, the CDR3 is TGCGCCAGCAGCTCGGGTGGAGCTAAGAACACTGAAGCTTTCTTT.

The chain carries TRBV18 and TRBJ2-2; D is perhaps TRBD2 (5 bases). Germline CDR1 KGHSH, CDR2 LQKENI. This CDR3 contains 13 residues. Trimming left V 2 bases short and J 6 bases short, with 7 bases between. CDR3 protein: CASSPGAAGELFF. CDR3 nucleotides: TGTGCCAGCTCACCAGGAGCGGCCGGGGAGCTGTTTTTT.

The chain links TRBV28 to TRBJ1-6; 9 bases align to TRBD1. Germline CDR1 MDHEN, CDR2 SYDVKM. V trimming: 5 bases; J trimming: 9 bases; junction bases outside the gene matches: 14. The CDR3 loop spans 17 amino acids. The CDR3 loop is CASSRPEMGTGSSPLHF. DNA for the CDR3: TGTGCCAGCAGTCGACCAGAAATGGGGACAGGGAGTTCACCCCTCCACTTT.

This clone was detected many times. The CDR3 loop is CASMTGGSNQPQHF. CDR3 nucleotides: TGTGCCAGCATGACCGGGGGTAGCAATCAGCCCCAGCATTTT. The rearrangement joins TRBV2 to TRBJ1-5, with a tentative D call TRBD1 (5 bases). Looked up from germline, CDR1 is SNHLY and CDR2 is FYNNEI. V was shortened by 7 bases and J by 0 bases, with 10 bases between the two germline ends. The CDR3 loop spans 14 amino acids.

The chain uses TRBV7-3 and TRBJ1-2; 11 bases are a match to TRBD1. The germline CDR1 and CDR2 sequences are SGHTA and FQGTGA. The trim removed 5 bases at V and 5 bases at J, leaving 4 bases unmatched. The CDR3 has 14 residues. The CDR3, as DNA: TGTGCCAGCAGCCTTGGACAGGGGGCATATGGCTACACCTTC. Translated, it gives CASSLGQGAYGYTF.

The CDR3 loop reads CASSEPGLTNQPQHF. The CDR3 region has the DNA TGTGCCAGCAGTGAGCCGGGACTGACTAATCAGCCCCAGCATTTT. The genes are TRBV2 and TRBJ1-5, with D possibly matching TRBD1 (5 bases). This CDR3 has 15 amino acids. The germline V gene has CDR1 SNHLY and CDR2 FYNNEI. Trimming took off 3 bases at V and 4 bases at J, with 13 bases between the two ends.

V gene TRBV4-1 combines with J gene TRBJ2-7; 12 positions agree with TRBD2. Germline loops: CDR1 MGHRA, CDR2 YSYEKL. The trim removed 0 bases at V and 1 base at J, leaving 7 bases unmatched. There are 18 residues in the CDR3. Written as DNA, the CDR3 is TGCGCCAGCAGCCAAGATTGGAGGACTAGCGGGGTGTCCTACGAGCAGTACTTC. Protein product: CASSQDWRTSGVSYEQYF.